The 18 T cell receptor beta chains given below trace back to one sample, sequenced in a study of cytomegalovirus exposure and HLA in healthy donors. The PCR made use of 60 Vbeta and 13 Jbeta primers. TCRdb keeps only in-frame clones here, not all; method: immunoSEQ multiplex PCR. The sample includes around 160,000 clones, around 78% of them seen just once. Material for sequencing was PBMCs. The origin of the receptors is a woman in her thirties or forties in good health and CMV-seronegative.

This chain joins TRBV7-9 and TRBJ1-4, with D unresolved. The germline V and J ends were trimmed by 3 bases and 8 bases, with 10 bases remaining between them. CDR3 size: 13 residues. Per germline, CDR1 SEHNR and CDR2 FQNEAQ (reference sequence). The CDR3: CASSFWGGEKLFF. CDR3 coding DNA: TGTGCCAGCAGCTTTTGGGGAGGGGAAAAACTGTTTTTT.

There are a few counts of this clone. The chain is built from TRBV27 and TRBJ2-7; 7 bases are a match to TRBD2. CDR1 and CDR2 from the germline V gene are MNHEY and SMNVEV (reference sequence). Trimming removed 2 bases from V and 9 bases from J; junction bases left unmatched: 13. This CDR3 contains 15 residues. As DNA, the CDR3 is TGTGCCAGCAGTTTAGTGGCGGGAGTGGTAGTAACGCAGTACTTC. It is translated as CASSLVAGVVVTQYF.

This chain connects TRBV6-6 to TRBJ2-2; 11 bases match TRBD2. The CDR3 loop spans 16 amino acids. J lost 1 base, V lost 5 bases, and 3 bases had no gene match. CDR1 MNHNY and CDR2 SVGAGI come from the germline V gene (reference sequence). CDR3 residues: CASSPTSGRNTGELFF. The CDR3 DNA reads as TGTGCCAGCAGTCCCACTAGCGGGAGGAACACCGGGGAGCTGTTTTTT.

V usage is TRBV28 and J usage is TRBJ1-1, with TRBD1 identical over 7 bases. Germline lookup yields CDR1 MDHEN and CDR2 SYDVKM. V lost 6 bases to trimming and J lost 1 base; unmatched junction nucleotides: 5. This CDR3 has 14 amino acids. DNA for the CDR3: TGTGCCAGCAGACCAGGGGGGAGGAACACTGAAGCTTTCTTT. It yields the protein CASRPGGRNTEAFF.

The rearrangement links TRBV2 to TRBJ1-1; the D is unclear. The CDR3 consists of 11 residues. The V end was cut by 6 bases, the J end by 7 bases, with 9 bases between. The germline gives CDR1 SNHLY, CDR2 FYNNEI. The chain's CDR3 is CASRWEVEAFF. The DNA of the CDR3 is TGTGCCAGCAGGTGGGAGGTTGAAGCTTTCTTT.

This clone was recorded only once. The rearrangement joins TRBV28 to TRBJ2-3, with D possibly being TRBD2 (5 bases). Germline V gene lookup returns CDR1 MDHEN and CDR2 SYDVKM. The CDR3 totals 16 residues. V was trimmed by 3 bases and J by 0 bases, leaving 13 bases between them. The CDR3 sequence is CASSFNPTGSTDTQYF. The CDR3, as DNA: TGTGCCAGCAGTTTCAACCCGACGGGAAGCACAGATACGCAGTATTTT.

The CDR3 sequence is CASSLGGTSGRSETQYF. As DNA, the CDR3 is TGTGCCAGCAGCTTGGGGGGGACTAGCGGGAGGTCAGAGACCCAGTACTTC. J is TRBJ2-5 and V is TRBV11-2, with TRBD2 identical over 15 bases. Losses at the gene ends were 3 bases for V and 4 bases for J; bases not matched to a gene: 6. The CDR3 is 17 amino acids. Germline CDR1 SGHAT, CDR2 FQNNGV.

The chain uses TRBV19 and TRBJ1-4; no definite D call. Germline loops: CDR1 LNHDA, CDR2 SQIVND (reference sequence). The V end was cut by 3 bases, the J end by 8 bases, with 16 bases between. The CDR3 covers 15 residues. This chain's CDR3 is CASSMRAEKTEKLFF. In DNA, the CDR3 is TGTGCCAGTAGTATGAGGGCGGAGAAGACGGAAAAACTGTTTTTT.

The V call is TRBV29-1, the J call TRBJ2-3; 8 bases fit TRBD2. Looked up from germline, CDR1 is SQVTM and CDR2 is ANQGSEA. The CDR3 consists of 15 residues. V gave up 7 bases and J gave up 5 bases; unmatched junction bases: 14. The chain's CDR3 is CSAGQLAAHGDTQYF. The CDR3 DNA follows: TGCAGCGCCGGACAACTAGCGGCTCACGGAGATACGCAGTATTTT.

CDR3 sequence: CASSLQHEQYF. In DNA, the CDR3 is TGTGCCAGCAGCCTACAGCACGAGCAGTACTTC. The chain recombines TRBV5-4 with TRBJ2-7; D is undetermined. V was cut by 4 bases and J by 5 bases, with 7 bases left in between. The CDR3 is made up of 11 amino acids. The germline V gene has CDR1 SGHNT and CDR2 YYREEE (reference sequence).

The CDR3 loop reads CASTLTGNTEAFF. The CDR3, as DNA: TGTGCCAGCACCCTGACGGGGAACACTGAAGCTTTCTTT. The rearrangement links TRBV5-5 to TRBJ1-1; D gene uncertain. The CDR3 runs to 13 residues. Trimming took off 6 bases at V and 1 base at J, with 10 bases between the two ends. CDR1 is SGHKS, CDR2 YYEKEE, per germline (reference sequence).

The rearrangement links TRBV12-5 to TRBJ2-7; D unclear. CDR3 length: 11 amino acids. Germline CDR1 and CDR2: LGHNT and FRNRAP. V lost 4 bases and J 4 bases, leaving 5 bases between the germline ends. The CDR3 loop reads CASGSLYEQYF. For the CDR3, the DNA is TGTGCTAGTGGTTCGTTATACGAGCAGTACTTC. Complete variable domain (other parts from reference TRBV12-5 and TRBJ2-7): DARVTQTPRHKVTEMGQEVTMRCQPILGHNTVFWYRQTMMQGLELLAYFRNRAPLDDSGMPKDRFSAEMPDATLATLKIQPSEPRDSAVYFCASGSLYEQYFGPGTRLTVT.

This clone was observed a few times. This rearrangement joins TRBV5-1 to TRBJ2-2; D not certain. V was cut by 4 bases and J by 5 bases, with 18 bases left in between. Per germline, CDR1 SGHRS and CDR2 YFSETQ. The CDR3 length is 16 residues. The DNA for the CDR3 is TGCGCCAGCAGCCCGTACGACGGGTCCTTAACCGGGGAGCTGTTTTTT. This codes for CASSPYDGSLTGELFF.

The CDR3 sequence: CASRSSGRREQFF. In DNA form, the CDR3 reads TGTGCCAGCAGGAGTAGCGGGAGGCGTGAGCAGTTCTTC. The V and J genes are TRBV6-6 and TRBJ2-1; 10 positions agree with TRBD2. Germline V gene lookup returns CDR1 MNHNY and CDR2 SVGAGI (reference sequence). V lost 6 bases and J lost 9; bases outside the gene matches: 5. This CDR3 has 13 amino acids.

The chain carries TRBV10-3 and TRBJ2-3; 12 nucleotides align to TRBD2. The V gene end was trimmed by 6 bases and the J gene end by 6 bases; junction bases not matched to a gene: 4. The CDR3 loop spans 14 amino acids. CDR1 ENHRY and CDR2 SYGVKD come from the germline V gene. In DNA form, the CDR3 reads TGTGCCATCAGACTAGCGGGAGGTAGGGATACGCAGTATTTT. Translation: CAIRLAGGRDTQYF.

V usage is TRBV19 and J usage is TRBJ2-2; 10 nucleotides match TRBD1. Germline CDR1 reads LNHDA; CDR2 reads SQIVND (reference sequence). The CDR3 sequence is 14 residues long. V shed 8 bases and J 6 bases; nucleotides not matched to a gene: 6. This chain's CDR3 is CASSRTGGAGELFF. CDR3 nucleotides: TGTGCCAGTTCTAGGACAGGGGGGGCCGGGGAGCTGTTTTTT.

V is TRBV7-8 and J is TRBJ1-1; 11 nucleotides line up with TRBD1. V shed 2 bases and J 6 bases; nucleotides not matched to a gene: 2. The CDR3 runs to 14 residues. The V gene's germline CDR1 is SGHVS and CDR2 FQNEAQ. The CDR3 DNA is TGTGCCAGCAGCTTAAGGGGACAGGGGGCTGAAGCTTTCTTT. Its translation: CASSLRGQGAEAFF.

CDR3 sequence reads: CASSFQGYRNTIYF. Written as DNA, the CDR3 is TGTGCCAGCAGTTTTCAGGGGTATCGGAACACCATATATTTT. V usage is TRBV28 and J usage is TRBJ1-3; tentatively, D is TRBD1 (6 bases). Germline lookup yields CDR1 MDHEN and CDR2 SYDVKM. The CDR3 consists of 14 residues. V gave up 3 bases and J gave up 7 bases, with 13 bases separating them. Using reference TRBV28 and TRBJ1-3 for the parts outside the CDR3, the full variable domain is DVKVTQSSRYLVKRTGEKVFLECVQDMDHENMFWYRQDPGLGLRLIYFSYDVKMKEKGDIPEGYSVSREKKERFSLILESASTNQTSMYLCASSFQGYRNTIYFGEGSWLTVV.